This TCR beta chain was sequenced during a study of beta chain features in type 1 diabetes. Comments on this clone: Its antigen is unidentified.

The V and J ends lost 7 bases and 2 bases respectively, with 9 bases between them. The CDR3 totals 11 residues. Germline V gives CDR1 DFQATT, CDR2 SNEGSKA (reference sequence). Isolated RNA was reverse transcribed in full, so expressed TCRB transcripts were sequenced. Deep immunoSEQ sequencing covered naive, central memory and regulatory T cell samples. TCRdb's table, derived via immunoSEQ multiplex PCR, lists solely in-frame clones and lacks some. The sample consists of 300,000 or so clones, roughly 13% of them appearing once. Via the markers CD45RO/CCR7/CD25/CD127/CD95/CD27, stem cell-like memory, regulatory, central memory and naive CD4+ cells were sorted. Study findings and constraints: Shorter TCRB CDR3s, moderately but significantly so, were found in Type 1 diabetes patients in all four CD4+ subsets. For patients and controls alike, PCR might favor shorter templates to the same degree.

The sequencing input was naive CD4+ T cells from blood. This TCR was sampled from a woman aged 18-35 years with type 1 diabetes. The chain has TRBV20-1 and TRBJ2-7; TRBD1 is a possible D gene (5 bases). This chain's CDR3 is CSGREAYEQYF. For the CDR3, the DNA is TGCAGTGGCAGGGAAGCCTACGAGCAGTACTTC.